This T cell receptor beta chain stems from a study of vaccination and CD4 T cells after COVID-19. This clonotype turned up a few times. Its antigen is unknown. Treatment here: roughly 11-day PBMC culture with coronavirus spike peptide pools or control peptides (ViraFEST assay). The Oncomine TCR Beta short-read assay sequenced DNA from cultured CD4+ T cells. TCRdb called the PCR reads again in MiXCR, with one record for every CDR3 protein. The table includes over 20,000 distinct CDR3 sequences, 35% to 55% detected once. Germline CDR1 is SGHVS and CDR2 is FNYEAQ. The CDR3 loop spans 12 amino acids. V was pared by 3 bases and J by 1 base, with 3 bases between.

This receptor was taken from a human donor who had recovered from COVID-19. The V gene is TRBV7-6, the J gene TRBJ2-5, with D unresolved. Source material: CD4+ T cells from blood, cultured in vitro. The DNA of the CDR3 is TGTGCCAGCAGCTTGTTCCAAGAGACCCAGTACTTC. Encoded protein: CASSLFQETQYF.